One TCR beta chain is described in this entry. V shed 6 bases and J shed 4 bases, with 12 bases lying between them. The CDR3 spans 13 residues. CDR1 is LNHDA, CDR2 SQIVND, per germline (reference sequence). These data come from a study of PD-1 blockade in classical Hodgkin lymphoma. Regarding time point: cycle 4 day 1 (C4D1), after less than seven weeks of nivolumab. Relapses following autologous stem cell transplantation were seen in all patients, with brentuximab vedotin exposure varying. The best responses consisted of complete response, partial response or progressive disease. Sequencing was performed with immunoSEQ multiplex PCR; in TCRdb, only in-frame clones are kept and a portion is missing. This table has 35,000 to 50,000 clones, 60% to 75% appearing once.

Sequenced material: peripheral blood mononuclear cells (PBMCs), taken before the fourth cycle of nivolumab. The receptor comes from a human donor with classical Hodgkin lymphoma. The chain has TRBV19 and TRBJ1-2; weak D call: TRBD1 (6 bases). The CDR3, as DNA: TGTGCCAGTAGCACCGGGACATTCTATGGCTACACCTTC. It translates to CASSTGTFYGYTF.